This T cell receptor beta chain appears in the sequencing data of a study of early stage breast cancer tumors. General observations from the study: Blood repertoires resembled normal breast more than tumor.

The table came from immunoSEQ multiplex PCR; TCRdb's copy has only in-frame clones and leaves some out. The table has 2,500 to 3,500 clones, around 66% seen once. This clone was seen a few times. Antigen: not known. The V end was cut by 2 bases, the J end by 4 bases, with 6 bases between. Germline V gene sequence: CDR1 LNHDA, CDR2 SQIVND (reference sequence). The length of the CDR3 is 13 residues. The sequencing input was breast tumor tissue. The V gene is TRBV19, the J gene TRBJ1-5; D gene uncertain. The receptor was derived from a person aged 40-50 years with breast cancer. The CDR3 DNA sequence: TGTGCCAGTAGTATATCGGGGAATCAGCCCCAGCATTTT. Encoded protein: CASSISGNQPQHF.